This T cell receptor beta chain was found in a study of lymphopenia after photon versus proton radiotherapy. Trimming took off 0 bases at V and 0 bases at J, with 4 bases between the two ends. Germline V gene lookup returns CDR1 SGHRS and CDR2 YFSETQ. This CDR3 is 15 amino acids long. Only in-frame clones appear in the TCRdb table, and some are missing; sequencing was by immunoSEQ multiplex PCR. The sample has 70,000 to 95,000 clones, around 83% seen once. The sample was peripheral blood, taken from a patient treated with proton-based radiotherapy. V usage is TRBV5-1 and J usage is TRBJ2-6, with D unresolved. This TCR was sampled from a man aged 55 to 70 with pancreatic cancer. The CDR3 DNA sequence: TGCGCCAGCAGCTTGGCGGTCTCTGGGGCCAACGTCCTGACTTTC. Translation: CASSLAVSGANVLTF.